Listed here is a single TCR beta chain. V shed 3 bases and J 3 bases; nucleotides not matched to a gene: 13. Germline CDR1 and CDR2: SGHTA and FQGTGA. The CDR3 length is 19 residues. The sample comes from a study of OX40 agonist ivuxolimab in advanced cancers. TCRdb's table, derived via immunoSEQ multiplex PCR, lists solely in-frame clones and lacks some. The sample records around 60,000 clones, roughly 82% being singletons. The chain links TRBV7-3 to TRBJ2-3; 12 bases are a match to TRBD2. The specimen comprised CD4+ or CD8+ T cells sorted from blood, sampled in a trial of the OX40 agonist ivuxolimab. The sequence came from an adult with an advanced solid tumor such as melanoma, head and neck, liver or kidney cancer. Here the CDR3 reads CASSFQKRLAGVGTDTQYF. CDR3 DNA sequence: TGTGCCAGCAGCTTCCAAAAACGACTAGCGGGAGTTGGGACAGATACGCAGTATTTT.